This record covers a single T cell receptor (beta chain). This receptor's antigen is unknown. Base qualities are missing; no much larger clone stands one base away. Library method: the immunoSEQ multiplex PCR assay. The multiplex PCR relied on a mix of 60 forward primers for TCR Vbeta segments and 13 reverse primers for TCR Jbeta segments. The CDR3 region of rearranged TCR beta genes was amplified from genomic DNA with a multiplex PCR assay. The amplified TCR beta libraries were sequenced on the Illumina HiSeq System as 87-base-pair reads. The published analysis was carried out like this. Across the roughly 700 repertoires, a later analysis counted 80 million or so unique TCR beta chains, around 11 million of which were shared by at least two donors. Raw reads were error-corrected and collapsed into unique sequences with a nearest-neighbor algorithm that merged closely related sequences to remove PCR and sequencing errors. To assign V, D and J gene segments, CDR3 sequences were aligned to IMGT reference sequences. For a sequence to be retained, a match of at least six nucleotides was required to both a V gene segment and a J gene segment. A rearrangement counted as productive if the CDR3 had no stop codons and remained in frame with V and J, and every other rearrangement counted as non-productive. CDR3 was defined according to IMGT convention as the region running from the second conserved V-encoded cysteine to the conserved J-encoded phenylalanine. Sequences without an unambiguous match to a single V gene segment were excluded from the earlier analysis of approximately 600 of the donors. In an earlier analysis of approximately 500 of the donors, a V segment was called functional when productive rearrangements were above 56.7%, and segregating when the standard deviation between donors exceeded 5%. To diagnose cytomegalovirus status from the catalog of TCR beta chain sequences, a statistical classification framework was built. A later analysis assigned V and J genes by comparing TCR nucleotide sequences with IMGT/GENE-DB human TR gene sequences. In a later analysis, CDR3 sequences and most-parsimonious VDJ recombination scenarios were assigned using the TCRdist pipeline. In a later analysis, each TCR beta chain was defined by its CDR3 amino acid sequence together with its V-gene family, and reads without a unique V-gene family were excluded. As a way to deal with suspected cross-contamination and a sequencing artifact, a later analysis dropped more than 500 nucleotide sequences that were highly shared and had low generation probability. In a later analysis, a clonal expansion index was calculated for each public chain from normalized within-repertoire ranks of inferred template counts. In a later analysis, generation probabilities were computed using a VDJ recombination model fitted to out-of-frame rearrangements, and the results were checked against IGoR. Hypergeometric tests were used in a later analysis to score TCR-TCR, TCR-HLA and TCR-CMV co-occurrence, with a repertoire-size bias correction applied to the TCR pairs. A later analysis estimated false discovery rates by permuting HLA or CMV assignments 20 times. In a later analysis, co-occurring TCRs were grouped using DBSCAN, with TCRdist sequence similarity added in when clustering inside HLA-allele-positive subsets. Repertoires with fewer than 30,000 or more than 120,000 public chains, plus five repertoires with anomalous nucleotide sharing, were excluded from co-occurrence clustering. Sourced from immuneACCESS, this table was stored by TCRdb with only in-frame sequences that have V and J called. A share of the clones is absent; for the studies checked, an unresolved V gene accounts for under half, and the remainder has no known explanation. That table is the source of V, J and clone size, and D and trimming were worked out from the DNA. The sample table holds about 180,000 clones, of which over 70% were seen once. The ten top clones hold over 2.5% of the sample.

The cohort comprised several hundred healthy bone marrow donors. All cohort members were sampled while nominally healthy, although unrecorded immune exposures were likely present. The donor was CMV seronegative and belonged to the group of 350 or so seronegative cohort members. A peripheral blood sample was collected from each donor, and TCR beta sequencing was performed on peripheral blood mononuclear cells. Genomic DNA was extracted from the blood cell samples with the Qiagen DNeasy Blood Extraction Kit. These data originate in a study of cytomegalovirus exposure and HLA in healthy donors (dated by TCRdb to about 2017). In terms of the full investigation: In an earlier analysis of roughly 500 of the donors, 250 to 300 Gb of sequence data and roughly 100 million unique TCR beta sequences from 150 million to 200 million T cells were reported. In a later genetic analysis, genome-wide SNP genotypes for about 55% of the roughly 670 donors were used, and that subset was treated as a discovery cohort. Every repertoire in the discovery cohort had been generated on one and the same sequencing platform. In the later analysis, no new phenotypic data were used to find candidate immune exposures; instead, reliance was placed on TCR beta sequences and their occurrence across donors. The genetic ancestry cluster associated with self-reported Caucasian donors included 80% to 90% of the 300 to 400 genotyped donors. The study was designed to test whether signatures of past pathogen exposure could be identified by cataloging public T cell receptors. An early release covering about 600 HLA-typed donors comprised roughly 300 gigabases of sequencing data and tens of millions of unique TCR sequences. High-throughput TCR immunosequencing, statistical association of individual TCRs with disease status, and machine learning were combined to predict cytomegalovirus infection status. Alongside the repertoire data, information on donor age, sex, ethnicity and CMV serostatus was compiled. A later analysis re-analyzed previously published TCR beta repertoires from 660 or so donors and added high-resolution HLA genotyping to study TCR occurrence patterns. Class I and class II HLA loci were covered by the typing at four-digit resolution. About five DR-DQ haplotypes were handled as single units for association and clustering, since linkage in the cohort was strong. Besides the first cohort of 550 to 750 subjects, a separate validation cohort made up of roughly 120 different subjects was used. In an earlier analysis of roughly 600 of the donors, high-throughput TCR beta sequencing was used to judge whether each TCR beta V gene segment behaved as functional or pseudogenic. The number of donors typed differed by locus, with about 629-640 for A, B, C, DRB1 and DQB1, 522 for DQA1, approximately 580 for DPA1, and some 440 for DPB1. The T cell repertoires of several hundred subjects were profiled by immunosequencing and related to cytomegalovirus serostatus. On average, 235,054 unique TCR beta nucleotide sequences were sequenced per donor among roughly 430 genotyped donors of the cohort, with 15% to 20% of those sequences being non-productive.

General study outcomes and caveats: HLA typing was unavailable for some donors at each locus, so association tests used only the typed subset. The earlier analysis of 587 of the donors excluded over 15 rarely observed V segments, including chromosome 9 orphons, because counts were too low. According to a later analysis, TCR association rates differed among HLA loci, with DRB1 alleles showing the most associated TCRs and HLA-C alleles showing the fewest. Assigning TCR associations to individual alleles was difficult when HLA alleles, especially DR and DQ, strongly co-occurred. An earlier analysis of approximately 530 of the donors showed that most TCR beta V segments appeared in productive rearrangements either about 87% or about 30% of the time, which broadly matched IMGT annotations. Presence/absence analyses assumed roughly uniform sequencing depth across donors, an assumption that may not hold. Compared with the 666-donor mean, donors in an Asian-associated ancestry cluster had fewer N-insertions in productive TCRs, according to a later genetic analysis. CMV serostatus was the only immune exposure information available for the cohort. The study listed 164 TCR beta chains as associated with cytomegalovirus. In a later analysis, most CMV-associated TCR beta chains were found to appear HLA-restricted, with HLA associations seemingly driven largely by CMV exposure. A further reported finding was that TCR beta sequences accurately predicted the HLA-A and HLA-B alleles for most subjects in the first cohort. In a later analysis, 16,951 TCR beta sequences were associated with specific HLA alleles at a false discovery rate of 0.05. A later analysis reported that several top co-occurrence clusters appeared linked to parvovirus B19, influenza, CMV and Epstein-Barr virus. The classifier was reported to diagnose cytomegalovirus status with high specificity and sensitivity in both the original cohort and the validation cohort. A few of the identified cytomegalovirus-associated TCR beta chains were confirmed in vitro to be specific for cytomegalovirus antigens. While some public TCRs were present in many individuals, most TCR sequences turned up only very rarely across donors. Linkage disequilibrium might explain the correlated functional status among segregating V segments, but an unknown experimental factor could not be ruled out. The sequencing pipeline was judged likely to have produced a cluster of highly shared sequence variants as a technical artifact. The 87-base-pair reads could not distinguish some IMGT-functional V segments, including TRBV6-2 and TRBV6-3, so those segments were excluded. An association between a missense DCLRE1C variant and V-gene and J-gene trimming of TCR beta chains was found in a later genetic analysis and replicated in an independent cohort. In this cohort, only TCR beta chains were sequenced, and detectable features were limited by the absence of alpha or paired-chain data. The authors suggested that the approach could potentially be extended to other disease states and immunological phenotypes. Compared with equally common non-associated chains, HLA-associated TCR beta chains in a later analysis were more clonally expanded and had lower generation probabilities.

Taken from cysteine to phenylalanine, the CDR3 has 13 residues. The sequence is cut down to CDR3 DNA, 39 bases in frame from base 1. V loses 1 base, J loses 6 bases, and the germline ends lie 10 bases apart. The germline V gene (reference sequence) specifies SGHKS as CDR1 and YYEKEE as CDR2. The chain is assembled from TRBV5-5 and TRBJ1-2; the D gene identity is not certain. This TCR came from a male donor in good health and CMV-seronegative. The sample taken for sequencing was PBMCs. The nucleotide sequence reads as follows: TGTGCCAGCAGCTTGAACTCGGTGGATGGCTACACCTTC. It specifies CASSLNSVDGYTF.